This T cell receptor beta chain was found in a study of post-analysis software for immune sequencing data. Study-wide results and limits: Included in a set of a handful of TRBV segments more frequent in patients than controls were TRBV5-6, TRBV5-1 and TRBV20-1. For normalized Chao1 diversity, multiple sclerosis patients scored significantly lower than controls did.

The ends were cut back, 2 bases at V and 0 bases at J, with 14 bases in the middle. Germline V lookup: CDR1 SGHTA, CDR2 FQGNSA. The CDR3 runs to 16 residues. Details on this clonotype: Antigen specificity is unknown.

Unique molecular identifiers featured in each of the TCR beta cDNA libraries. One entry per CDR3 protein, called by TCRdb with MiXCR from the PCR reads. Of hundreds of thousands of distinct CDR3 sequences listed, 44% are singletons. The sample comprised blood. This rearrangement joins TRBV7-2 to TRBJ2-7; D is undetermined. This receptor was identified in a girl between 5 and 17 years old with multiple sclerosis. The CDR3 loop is CASSLSSRALSYEQYF. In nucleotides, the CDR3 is TGTGCCAGCAGCTTAAGTAGCCGCGCCCTCTCCTACGAGCAGTACTTC.